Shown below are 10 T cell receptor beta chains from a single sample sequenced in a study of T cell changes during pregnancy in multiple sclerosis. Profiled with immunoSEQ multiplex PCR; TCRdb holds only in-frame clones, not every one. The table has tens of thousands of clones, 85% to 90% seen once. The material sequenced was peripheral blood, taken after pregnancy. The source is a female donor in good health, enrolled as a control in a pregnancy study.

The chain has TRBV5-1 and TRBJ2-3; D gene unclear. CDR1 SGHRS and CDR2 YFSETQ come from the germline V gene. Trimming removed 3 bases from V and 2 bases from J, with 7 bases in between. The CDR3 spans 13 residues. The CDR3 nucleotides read TGCGCCAGCAGCTCGTCCCCCACAGATACGCAGTATTTT. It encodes CASSSSPTDTQYF.

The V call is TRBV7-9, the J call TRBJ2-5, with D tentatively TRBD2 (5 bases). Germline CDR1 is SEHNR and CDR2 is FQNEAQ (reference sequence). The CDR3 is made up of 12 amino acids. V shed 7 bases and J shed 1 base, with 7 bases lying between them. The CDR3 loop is CASNRGQETQYF. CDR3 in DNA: TGTGCCAGCAACCGGGGCCAAGAGACCCAGTACTTC. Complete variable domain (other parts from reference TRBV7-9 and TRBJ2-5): DTGVSQNPRHKITKRGQNVTFRCDPISEHNRLYWYRQTLGQGPEFLTYFQNEAQLEKSRLLSDRFSAERPKGSFSTLEIQRTEQGDSAMYLCASNRGQETQYFGPGTRLLVL.

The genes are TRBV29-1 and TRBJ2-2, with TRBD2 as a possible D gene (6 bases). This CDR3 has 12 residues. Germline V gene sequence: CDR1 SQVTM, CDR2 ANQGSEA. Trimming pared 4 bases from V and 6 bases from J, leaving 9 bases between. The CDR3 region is CSVAGTSGELFF. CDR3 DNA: TGCAGCGTTGCCGGGACTTCCGGGGAGCTGTTTTTT.

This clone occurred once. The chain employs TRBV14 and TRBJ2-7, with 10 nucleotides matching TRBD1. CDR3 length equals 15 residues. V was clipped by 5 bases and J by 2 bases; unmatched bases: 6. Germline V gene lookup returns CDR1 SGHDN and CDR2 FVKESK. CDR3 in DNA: TGTGCCAGCAGCAAAATAGGGACAGGGGCCTACGAGCAGTACTTC. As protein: CASSKIGTGAYEQYF.

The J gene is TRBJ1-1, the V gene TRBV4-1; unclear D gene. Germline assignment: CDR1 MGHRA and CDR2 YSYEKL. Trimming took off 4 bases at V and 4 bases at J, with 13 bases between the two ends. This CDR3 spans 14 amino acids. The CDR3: CASSLVAGSTEAFF. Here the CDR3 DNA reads TGCGCCAGCAGCCTAGTCGCAGGTTCCACTGAAGCTTTCTTT.

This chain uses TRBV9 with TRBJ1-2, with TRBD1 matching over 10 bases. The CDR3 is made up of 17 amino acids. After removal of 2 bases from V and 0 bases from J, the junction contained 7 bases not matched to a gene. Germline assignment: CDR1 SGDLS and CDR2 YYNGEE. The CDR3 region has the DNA TGTGCCAGCAGCGTCGGGGGACAGGGGAGAGCTAACTATGGCTACACCTTC. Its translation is CASSVGGQGRANYGYTF.

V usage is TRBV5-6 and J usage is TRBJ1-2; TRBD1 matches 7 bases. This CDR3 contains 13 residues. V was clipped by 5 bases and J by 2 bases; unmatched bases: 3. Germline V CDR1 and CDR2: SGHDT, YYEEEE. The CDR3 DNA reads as TGTGCCAGCAGATTACAGGGGAACTATGGCTACACCTTC. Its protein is CASRLQGNYGYTF.

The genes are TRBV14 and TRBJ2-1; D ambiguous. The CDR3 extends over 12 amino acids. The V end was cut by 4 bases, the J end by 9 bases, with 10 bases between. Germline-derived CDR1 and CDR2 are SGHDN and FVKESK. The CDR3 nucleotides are TGTGCCAGCAGCCTTGGGCCCGTTGAGCAGTTCTTC. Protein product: CASSLGPVEQFF.

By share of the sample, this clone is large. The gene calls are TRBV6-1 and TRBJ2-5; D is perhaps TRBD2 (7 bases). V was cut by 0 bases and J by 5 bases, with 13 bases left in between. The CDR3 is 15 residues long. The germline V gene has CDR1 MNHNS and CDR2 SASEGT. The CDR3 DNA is TGTGCCAGCAGTGAAGCTTCGGGGGGCTCTGAGACCCAGTACTTC. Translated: CASSEASGGSETQYF.

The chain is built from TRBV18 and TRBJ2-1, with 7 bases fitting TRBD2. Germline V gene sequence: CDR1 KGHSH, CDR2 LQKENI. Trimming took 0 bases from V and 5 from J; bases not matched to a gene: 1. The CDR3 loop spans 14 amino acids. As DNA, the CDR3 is TGTGCCAGCTCACCACCACGGGGGGACAATGAGCAGTTCTTC. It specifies CASSPPRGDNEQFF.